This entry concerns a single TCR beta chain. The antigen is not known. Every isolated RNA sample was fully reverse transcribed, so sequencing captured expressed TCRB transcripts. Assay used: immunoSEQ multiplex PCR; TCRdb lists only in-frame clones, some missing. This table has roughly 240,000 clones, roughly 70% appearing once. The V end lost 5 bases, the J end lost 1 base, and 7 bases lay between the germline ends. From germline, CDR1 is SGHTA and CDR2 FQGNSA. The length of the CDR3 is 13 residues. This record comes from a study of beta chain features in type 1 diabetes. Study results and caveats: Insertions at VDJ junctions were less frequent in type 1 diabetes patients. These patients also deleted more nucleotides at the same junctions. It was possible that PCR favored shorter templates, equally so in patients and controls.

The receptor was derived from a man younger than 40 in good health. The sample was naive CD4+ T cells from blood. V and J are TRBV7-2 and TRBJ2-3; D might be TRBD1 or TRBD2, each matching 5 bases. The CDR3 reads CASSGGGTDTQYF. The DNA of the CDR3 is TGTGCCAGCAGCGGGGGAGGCACAGATACGCAGTATTTT.